The TCR beta chain described here comes from a study of identifying expanded T cells in peripheral blood. Study-wide results and caveats: Roughly two-week clone count variance significantly increased as total template count grew.

V was trimmed by 3 bases and J by 2 bases, leaving 13 bases between them. The CDR3 spans 15 residues. Germline values: CDR1 SGHNT, CDR2 YENEEA. The assay was immunoSEQ multiplex PCR, and TCRdb's table has in-frame clones only and misses some. The table includes 90,000 to 110,000 clones, 88% detected once. Regarding this clone: Its antigen is as yet unknown.

The rearrangement uses TRBV11-3 and TRBJ2-5; D tentatively reads TRBD1 or TRBD2 (5 bases each). The receptor was isolated from a person between 18 and 75 years old in good health. Sequences were obtained from blood. CDR3 sequence: CASSLGRVAQETQYF. The DNA for the CDR3 is TGTGCCAGCAGCTTGGGACGAGTCGCACAAGAGACCCAGTACTTC. The full variable domain, its missing parts supplied by reference TRBV11-3 and TRBJ2-5, is EAGVVQSPRYKIIEKKQPVAFWCNPISGHNTLYWYLQNLGQGPELLIRYENEEAVDDSQLPKDRFSAERLKGVDSTLKIQPAELGDSAVYLCASSLGRVAQETQYFGPGTRLLVL.